This TCR beta chain was sequenced in a study of cytomegalovirus exposure and HLA in healthy donors. Study results and limitations: Highly shared sequence variants in one cluster were likely a sequencing artifact. For TCR beta chains, V- and J-gene trimming was later linked to a missense DCLRE1C variant.

The PCR used 60 Vbeta and 13 Jbeta primers. Generated by immunoSEQ multiplex PCR, the TCRdb table keeps only in-frame clones and is missing some. The data show about 200,000 clones, about 82% seen once. The CDR3 is 16 residues long. Looked up from germline, CDR1 is SNHLY and CDR2 is FYNNEI. Trimming cost V 6 bases and J 0 bases, with 16 bases left between them. Comments on this clone: Antigen: not known.

The receptor's source is a woman aged 45-65 years in good health and CMV-seronegative. The V call is TRBV2, the J call TRBJ2-3; TRBD1 is a possible D gene (6 bases). Source material: PBMCs. CDR3 nucleotide sequence: TGTGCCAGCAGGAGGTCCGGGACAAATAGCACAGATACGCAGTATTTT. This codes for CASRRSGTNSTDTQYF.